This is a list of T cell receptor beta chains from one sample in a study of T cells in Graves' hyperthyroidism and ophthalmopathy. TCRdb itself ran the multiplex PCR reads through MiXCR, one entry per CDR3 protein. Here the sample spans 610,000 or so distinct CDR3 sequences, just over 45% being singletons. The sample taken for sequencing was peripheral blood or thyroid tissue (not recorded which). The receptors stem from a woman younger than 35 with Graves' hyperthyroidism. The CDR3 runs from the conserved cysteine through the conserved F or W. D genes are given only for firm matches. Size is stated for part of the rows, as once, few or many counts, or as a class when the clone is expanded.

v_gene	abundance	j_gene	d_gene	CDR3nt	CDR3aa
TRBV7-3	many	TRBJ2-7	TRBD2	TGTGCCAGCAGCTTAACGCCGGGACTAGCTGGCGAGCAGTACTTC	CASSLTPGLAGEQYF
TRBV7-9	many	TRBJ1-2	.	TGTGCCAGCAGCTCAGGACAGCCTGGGGTCTATGGCTACACCTTC	CASSSGQPGVYGYTF
TRBV15	once	TRBJ2-6	.	TGTGCCACCAGCAGCGTAGAAGTGGGGTATCCTGGGGCCAACGTCCTGACTTTC	CATSSVEVGYPGANVLTF
TRBV3-1	many	TRBJ1-5	.	TGTGCCAGCAGCGAGGGAGGGTTTAGCAATCAGCCCCAGCATTTT	CASSEGGFSNQPQHF
TRBV2	many	TRBJ1-4	.	TGTGCCAGCAGTGATGAAAAACTGTTTTTT	CASSDEKLFF
TRBV24-1	once	TRBJ2-7	TRBD1	TGTGCCACCAGTACGGACAGGTGGGACGAGCAGTACTTC	CATSTDRWDEQYF
TRBV27	few	TRBJ1-1	TRBD1	TGTGCCAGCAGTTTATCGGGACAGGCAACTGAAGCTTTCTTT	CASSLSGQATEAFF
TRBV7-2	many	TRBJ1-2	TRBD1	TGTGCCAGCAGCTTGGACAGGGGGCTCAGCTATGGCTACACCTTC	CASSLDRGLSYGYTF
TRBV29-1	once	TRBJ2-7	TRBD1	TGCAGCGTTGACCCACAGGGGGCCTTTTACGAGCAGTACTTC	CSVDPQGAFYEQYF
TRBV19	few	TRBJ1-3	.	TGTGCCAGTAGTACCCCGGGAAACACCATATATTTT	CASSTPGNTIYF
TRBV11-2	.	TRBJ2-1	TRBD2	TGTGCCAGCAGCTCCAGGACTAGCGGGAACAATGAGCAGTTCTTC	CASSSRTSGNNEQFF
TRBV12-3/TRBV12-4	.	TRBJ2-7	.	TGTGCCAGCAGGGACAGAAGTGCCGGGGAGCAGTACTTC	CASRDRSAGEQYF
TRBV15	many	TRBJ2-2	.	TGTGCCACCAGCAGAGATGTGGCCAGGACCGCTACCGGGGAGCTGTTTTTT	CATSRDVARTATGELFF
TRBV20-1	many	TRBJ2-5	.	TGCAGTGCTAGCCCGGGACGCCTGGACTGGACCCAGTACTTC	CSASPGRLDWTQYF
TRBV7-9	.	TRBJ1-2	.	TGTGCCAGCAGCAAAGCCGGGATATCCTATGGCTACACCTTC	CASSKAGISYGYTF
TRBV9	.	TRBJ1-1	.	TGTGCCAGCAGCGTAGCTGAGAACACTGAAGCTTTCTTT	CASSVAENTEAFF
TRBV7-9	.	TRBJ2-5	.	TGTGCCAGCAGCCAAGCGGTCGGGACCCAGTACTTC	CASSQAVGTQYF
TRBV10-3	.	TRBJ1-2	.	TGTGCCATCAGTTCTCTGGGGGGATATGGCTACACCTTC	CAISSLGGYGYTF
TRBV15	.	TRBJ2-5	.	TGTGCCACCAGCAGCTTGGATCGGCCAGGACAAGAGACCCAGTACTTC	CATSSLDRPGQETQYF
TRBV2	few	TRBJ2-1	TRBD2	TGTGCCAGAGAAGGGACTAGCGGGACGGAGCAGTTCTTC	CAREGTSGTEQFF
TRBV5-6	many	TRBJ1-1	.	TGTGCCAGCAGTTTGCCCCCGTCGAGTAACACTGAAGCTTTCTTT	CASSLPPSSNTEAFF
TRBV5-8	.	TRBJ2-7	.	TGTGCCAGCAGCCTTGGGGGAGGGGGTTCCTACGAGCAGTACTTC	CASSLGGGGSYEQYF
TRBV7-9	.	TRBJ1-5	TRBD1	TGTGCCAGCAGCTTAGCGTGGACAGGGTCAGGCGAGACCCAGCATTTT	CASSLAWTGSGETQHF
TRBV24-1	.	TRBJ2-5	.	TGTGCCACCAGTGACTTCACAGGATCCCAAGAGACCCAGTACTTC	CATSDFTGSQETQYF
TRBV6-5	.	TRBJ1-2	.	TGTGCCAGCAAAGAAGGGGGCTACACCTTC	CASKEGGYTF